The source of this TCR beta chain is a study of spatial heterogeneity in lung cancer. Turning to the study itself: The study observed each unique TCR and UMI combination more than ten times on average in raw reads.

Every cDNA TCR molecule received its own unique molecular identifier. TCRdb processed the 5' RACE reads anew with MiXCR; each CDR3 protein has one entry. The table includes about 23,000 distinct CDR3 sequences, roughly 3% detected once. This clonotype was recorded many times. Sample time point: sample taken at primary tumor resection. Donation came from 70 or so patients with untreated early-stage non-small cell lung cancer. Whole RNA came from tumor, nontumor lung or frozen PBMC and was sequenced without being sorted. The CDR3 is 14 residues long. The V and J ends lost 6 bases and 3 bases respectively, with 13 bases between them. CDR1 is ENHRY and CDR2 is SYGVKD in the germline V gene.

The clonotype comes from a female donor with early-stage non-small cell lung cancer. This chain connects TRBV10-3 to TRBJ2-3, with unresolved D. The sequencing here drew on PBMCs, taken at surgery. The CDR3 spells CAISPRSDTDTQYF. CDR3 DNA: TGTGCCATCAGCCCGAGAAGCGATACAGATACGCAGTATTTT.